What follows are 19 T cell receptor beta chains derived from one specimen sequenced in a study of shared clonotypes between healthy human individuals. Libraries were prepared by immunoSEQ multiplex PCR; TCRdb keeps only in-frame clonotypes and omits some of them. This sample carries about a million clones, approximately 80% of them seen once, and the ten largest clones take 0.89%. The source material was memory CD4+ T cells from PBMCs. Subset specified: CD45RA-negative fraction. The receptors shown here come from a man aged 18 to 29 in good health. Some clones in this sample may be carry-over from other donors' samples.

This chain links TRBV7-2 with TRBJ2-3, with D perhaps matching TRBD2 (5 bases). Germline values: CDR1 SGHTA, CDR2 FQGNSA. With 3 bases removed from V and 5 bases from J, the gap between germline ends came to 12 bases. The CDR3 totals 14 residues. CDR3 loop: CASSFYGNRDTQYF. The DNA for the CDR3 is TGTGCCAGCAGCTTCTACGGGAATAGAGATACGCAGTATTTT.

The V gene is TRBV7-8, the J gene TRBJ2-7; 7 positions match TRBD2. Germline CDR1 SGHVS, CDR2 FQNEAQ. V lost 2 bases and J lost 3; bases outside the gene matches: 7. This CDR3 has 15 residues. The CDR3 loop reads CASSLIERDHYEQYF. In DNA form, the CDR3 reads TGTGCCAGCAGCTTAATTGAGCGGGACCACTACGAGCAGTACTTC.

The chain is built from TRBV4-1 and TRBJ1-4, with TRBD1 matching 9 bases. This CDR3 region has 16 residues. In germline, CDR1 is MGHRA, CDR2 YSYEKL. Trimming took 3 bases from V and 6 from J; bases not matched to a gene: 8. CDR3 nucleotides: TGCGCCAGCAGCCACGAAACAGGGACAGGGCATGAAAAACTGTTTTTT. Protein product: CASSHETGTGHEKLFF.

The V gene is TRBV9, the J gene TRBJ2-7; 7 bases are shared with TRBD2. This CDR3 is built from 15 residues. V was pared by 4 bases and J by 4 bases, with 11 bases of the junction left unmatched. Germline lookup yields CDR1 SGDLS and CDR2 YYNGEE. The CDR3 DNA reads as TGTGCCAGCAGCTTGAAAGGTAGCGGGCGATACGAGCAGTACTTC. It specifies CASSLKGSGRYEQYF.

The chain joins TRBV6-6 to TRBJ2-5; D may be TRBD2 (6 bases). Per germline, CDR1 MNHNY and CDR2 SVGAGI (reference sequence). The CDR3 runs 16 residues. The V end lost 6 bases, the J end lost 1 base, and 18 bases lay between the germline ends. The CDR3 loop reads CASRTGLAKPQETQYF. The CDR3, as DNA: TGTGCCAGCAGAACGGGACTCGCCAAGCCCCAAGAGACCCAGTACTTC.

This clone came up once. The V call is TRBV7-2, the J call TRBJ1-2; no clear D. CDR1 and CDR2 (germline): SGHTA, FQGNSA. The V end lost 1 base, the J end lost 4 bases, and 10 bases lay between the germline ends. The CDR3 totals 14 residues. The CDR3 bases are TGTGCCAGCAGCTTAGTTGCAGCCCTCTATGGCTACACCTTC. Encoded protein: CASSLVAALYGYTF.

This rearrangement joins TRBV7-3 to TRBJ2-4, with 10 bases aligning to TRBD1. The CDR3 is made up of 14 amino acids. With V trimmed by 5 bases and J by 8 bases, 6 bases remained unmatched. Germline V lookup: CDR1 SGHTA, CDR2 FQGTGA. The CDR3 loop is CASSNTGTGDIQYF. The CDR3 DNA reads TGTGCCAGCAGCAACACCGGGACAGGGGACATTCAGTACTTC.

The genes are TRBV4-2 and TRBJ2-1, with 7 bases fitting TRBD1. Looked up from germline, CDR1 is LGHNA and CDR2 is YNFKEQ. The CDR3 runs 16 residues. With V trimmed by 5 bases and J by 5 bases, 12 bases remained unmatched. The CDR3 coding sequence is TGTGCCAGCAGCGATAAACCGGGACAGTACGACAATGAGCAGTTCTTC. Translating gives CASSDKPGQYDNEQFF.

The CDR3 DNA is TGTGCCAGTTCAGAGGACGCAAATAGCAATCAGCCCCAGCATTTT. As protein: CASSEDANSNQPQHF. The V gene is TRBV6-1, the J gene TRBJ1-5; D is uncertain. The CDR3 totals 15 residues. The V end was cut by 9 bases, the J end by 0 bases, with 15 bases between. Germline-derived CDR1 and CDR2 are MNHNS and SASEGT.

The V call is TRBV4-3, the J call TRBJ2-1; the D is unclear. V lost 1 base to trimming and J lost 9 bases, with 19 bases between them. The CDR3 is 16 amino acids. Germline CDR1 LGHNA, CDR2 YSLEER. In DNA, the CDR3 is TGCGCCAGCAGCCAAGTGTTGCGGTTTGGTCCGGGTGAGCAGTTCTTC. It codes for CASSQVLRFGPGEQFF.

This clone has a handful of counts. The rearrangement joins TRBV4-2 to TRBJ1-1; no clear D gene. Germline lookup yields CDR1 LGHNA and CDR2 YNFKEQ. This CDR3 spans 13 amino acids. Trimming stripped 0 bases from V and 10 bases from J, with 12 bases between. The CDR3 bases are TGTGCCAGCAGCCAAGATAGTACTATCGGAGCTTTCTTT. Protein sequence: CASSQDSTIGAFF.

The rearrangement uses TRBV28 and TRBJ2-7; D is perhaps TRBD1 (7 bases). Germline-derived CDR1 and CDR2 are MDHEN and SYDVKM. The length of the CDR3 is 15 residues. V lost 5 bases and J lost 5, with 19 bases in between. CDR3 nucleotide sequence: TGTGCCAGCAGTCCCCGACAGGGAGGTTACGACGAGCAGTACTTC. Its protein product is CASSPRQGGYDEQYF.

This clone appeared once. The V and J genes are TRBV12-5 and TRBJ1-2, with a possible D match to TRBD1 (5 bases). Per the germline V gene, CDR1 is LGHNT and CDR2 is FRNRAP. Trimming pared 6 bases from V and 5 bases from J, leaving 10 bases between. This CDR3 is built from 12 residues. CDR3 nucleotide sequence: TGTGCTAGTGGACCCGAGGGGTATGGCTACACCTTC. Translation gives CASGPEGYGYTF.

The chain employs TRBV15 and TRBJ1-3; D gene unclear. CDR3 length equals 15 residues. Germline V lookup: CDR1 LNHNV, CDR2 YYDKDF (reference sequence). The ends were cut back, 6 bases at V and 0 bases at J, with 12 bases in the middle. The CDR3 loop is CATSRTSLSGNTIYF. The CDR3, as DNA: TGTGCCACCAGTCGGACGTCGCTCTCTGGAAACACCATATATTTT.

This chain connects TRBV30 to TRBJ2-1; TRBD2 matches at 15 bases. The CDR3 loop spans 17 amino acids. With V trimmed by 0 bases and J by 5 bases, 5 bases remained unmatched. The germline CDR1 and CDR2 sequences are GTSNPN and SVGIG (reference sequence). CDR3 residues: CAWSVGLAGGLDNEQFF. The CDR3 DNA reads as TGTGCCTGGAGTGTAGGACTAGCGGGAGGGCTCGACAATGAGCAGTTCTTC.

V and J are TRBV11-1 and TRBJ2-1, with 10 nucleotides matching TRBD1. The germline CDR1 and CDR2 sequences are SGHAT and FQDESV (reference sequence). After removal of 5 bases from V and 5 bases from J, the junction contained 6 bases not matched to a gene. The CDR3 has 15 amino acids. This CDR3 is CASSPGTGVHNEQFF. The CDR3 coding sequence is TGTGCCAGCAGCCCGGGGACAGGGGTCCACAATGAGCAGTTCTTC.

The chain recombines TRBV5-4 with TRBJ2-2, with no clear D. CDR1 and CDR2 (germline): SGHNT, YYREEE (reference sequence). V was cut by 0 bases and J by 1 base, with 13 bases left in between. The CDR3 contains 17 residues. The CDR3 loop reads CASSLDKNAENTGELFF. In DNA form, the CDR3 reads TGTGCCAGCAGCTTGGACAAAAACGCTGAGAACACCGGGGAGCTGTTTTTT. Filled out from reference TRBV5-4 and TRBJ2-2, the complete variable domain reads ETGVTQSPTHLIKTRGQQVTLRCSSQSGHNTVSWYQQALGQGPQFIFQYYREEENGRGNFPPRFSGLQFPNYSSELNVNALELDDSALYLCASSLDKNAENTGELFFGEGSRLTVL.

The chain has TRBV19 and TRBJ2-6; D unclear. The CDR3 covers 18 residues. Trimming took 5 bases from V and 5 from J, leaving 22 bases between them. CDR1 is LNHDA, CDR2 SQIVND, per germline (reference sequence). The CDR3, as DNA: TGTGCCAGTAGTCATTACAAGACAATCACAAGTCGGGCCAACGTCCTGACTTTC. Encoded protein: CASSHYKTITSRANVLTF.

This chain joins TRBV28 and TRBJ2-5; the match to TRBD1 covers 7 bases. V lost 5 bases to trimming and J lost 2 bases; unmatched junction nucleotides: 8. Germline CDR1 reads MDHEN; CDR2 reads SYDVKM. CDR3 size: 15 residues. The CDR3 nucleotides are TGTGCCAGCAGTGGGGCCGGGACAGCTCAAGAGACCCAGTACTTC. It codes for CASSGAGTAQETQYF.